The sequence of this T cell receptor beta chain was determined in a study of OX40 agonist ivuxolimab in advanced cancers. About the research overall: Patients were dosed intravenously with ivuxolimab at 0.01 to 10 mg/kg every 2 weeks.

Germline V gives CDR1 ENHRY, CDR2 SYGVKD. V was pared by 2 bases and J by 6 bases, with 14 bases between. The CDR3 consists of 14 residues. Sequencing was performed with immunoSEQ multiplex PCR; in TCRdb, only in-frame clones are kept and a portion is missing. This sample has fewer than 80,000 clones; 85% occur once, and the top ten carry roughly 0.66%. Here the sequenced sample was CD4+ or CD8+ T cells sorted from blood, taken in a trial of the OX40 agonist ivuxolimab. The chain carries TRBV10-3 and TRBJ2-7, with TRBD1 as a possible D gene (6 bases). This clonotype was sampled from an adult with an advanced solid tumor such as melanoma, head and neck, liver or kidney cancer. The chain's CDR3 is CAISEPGDVLEQYF. The CDR3 DNA reads as TGTGCCATCAGTGAGCCAGGGGATGTCCTCGAGCAGTACTTC.